Listed here are 5 T cell receptor beta chains from one sample, sequenced in a study of blood T cell repertoires in COVID-19. Here immunoSEQ multiplex PCR was the method, and the copy in TCRdb shows in-frame clones only, minus some. The sample records about 55,000 clones, 87% being singletons. The sequencing sample was made of peripheral blood. These receptor sequences come from a man in his forties with COVID-19, enrolled during active disease.

The gene calls are TRBV21-1 and TRBJ2-7; the table names TRBD1, a call not compared with the DNA. TRBV21-1 is a known pseudogene. CDR3 size: 17 residues. CDR3 bases: TGTGCCAGCAGCGGCTCGGGGACACACCCTTTGGCCTACGAGCAGTACTTC. It is translated as CASSGSGTHPLAYEQYF.

This rearrangement joins TRBV30 to TRBJ2-5, with TRBD1 as a possible D gene (6 bases). The germline V gene encodes CDR1 GTSNPN and CDR2 SVGIG (reference sequence). This CDR3 comprises 13 residues. Between the trimmed V and J ends, which lost 7 bases and 1 base, there was a span of 13 bases. DNA of the CDR3: TGTGCCTACCAACAGGGTTTCCAAGAGACCCAGTACTTC. Its protein is CAYQQGFQETQYF.

The CDR3 sequence: CASGQAGTEAFF. The CDR3 DNA reads TGCGCCAGTGGACAAGCCGGCACTGAAGCTTTCTTT. The chain has TRBV10-2 and TRBJ1-1; possibly TRBD1 for D (5 bases). The CDR3 length is 12 residues. Trimming removed 9 bases from V and 4 bases from J, with 12 bases in between. The germline CDR1 and CDR2 sequences are WSHSY and SAAADI.

V usage is TRBV5-4 and J usage is TRBJ2-2, with D possibly matching TRBD2 (6 bases). With 0 bases removed from V and 2 bases from J, the gap between germline ends came to 8 bases. The CDR3 spans 15 residues. Germline CDR1 SGHNT, CDR2 YYREEE (reference sequence). This CDR3 reads CASSLAGVNTGELFF. The CDR3 coding sequence is TGTGCCAGCAGCTTGGCGGGGGTCAACACCGGGGAGCTGTTTTTT.

V is TRBV13 and J is TRBJ1-2; a possible D gene is TRBD1 (5 bases). With 5 bases removed from V and 4 bases from J, the gap between germline ends came to 17 bases. Germline-derived CDR1 and CDR2 are PRHDT and FYEKMQ (reference sequence). The CDR3 sequence is 15 residues long. For the CDR3, the DNA is TGTGCCAGCAGCCCCGTGGGGAGGGACCCCTATGGCTACACCTTC. It encodes CASSPVGRDPYGYTF.